The present TCR beta chain was sequenced within a study of tumor and adjacent non-tumor tissue in lung cancer (dated by TCRdb to 2016 to 2019). The study in broad terms: Patients with adenocarcinoma (approximately 11), squamous cell carcinoma (2) and small cell lung cancer (1) were included in the cohort. The study compared bulk TCRbeta repertoires from lung tumor tissue and matched distant non-tumor lung tissue of under 16 lung cancer patients. TCRbeta CDR3 sequencing was performed on roughly 27 paired specimens, with one tumor sample and one normal lung sample collected per patient. A total of roughly 130,000,000 productive TCRbeta reads were generated by sequencing, corresponding to an average of roughly 4.1 million reads per sample. The 15 enrolled patients, of whom some 10 were men and 5 were women, were aged roughly 31 to 80 years and were diagnosed with TNM stage I to III disease.

Preparation of the library involved multiplex PCR. Reads for this sample came from an Illumina HiSeq 2500. TCRbeta libraries were built by three rounds of nested PCR using primers (Table S4), following protocols modified from ARM-PCR. Before sequencing, PCR products in the 200-500 bp range were cut out of the gel and cleaned up using the QIAquick gel extraction kit. The source study handled its data this way. Reads were cleaned with Trimmomatic, merged with FLASH into complete CDR3 sequences, and assigned to V(D)J germline segments with MiTCR. VDJtools was used to compute clonal diversity as the inverse Simpson's index. A read counted as productive if the sequence was in-frame and lacked a premature stop codon. The raw public reads went through TCRdb reprocessing: fastp at Q25, MiXCR clone calling, in-frame beta chains kept. Every entry covers one CDR3 protein and lists the most common genes and DNA from its rows. These V and J calls are TCRdb output, not the study's own analysis. In this sample the table shows nearly 50,000 distinct CDR3 sequences, 64% of which occur a single time. Clones ranked in the top ten supply 30% of the sample.

RNA was extracted from bulk unsorted tissue and checked for quality with a NanoDrop ND-1000 and an Agilent 2100. Normal lung samples were distant non-tumor tissue taken more than 3 cm from the tumor edge. Donors were newly diagnosed lung cancer patients admitted for thoracic surgery in China between August and November 2014, without prior chemotherapy. Anyone who had undergone radiotherapy or chemotherapy before, or who had another cancer at the same time, was left out of the study. Pieces of surgical tissue measuring roughly 1-2 cm3 were kept in RNAlater solution and stored at -80 degrees C until use. Results the study describes overall, beyond this receptor: Because peripheral blood was not sequenced, blood TCRbeta repertoires in the lung cancer patients of the study were not examined. With only about 16 patients in the cohort, the authors noted that larger samples and more detailed clinical data are needed. Significantly higher TCR diversity was found in younger patients, and higher tumor TCR diversity was associated with shorter overall and disease-free survival. Neither the sequencing platform nor unique molecular identifiers are named or mentioned anywhere in the methods. Tumor tissue showed significantly greater TCR diversity (inverse Simpson) than normal lung tissue (about 400 vs 150, P = 0.0075, Mann-Whitney U test). The top 100 clones accounted for a significantly larger cumulative portion of the repertoire in normal lung than in tumor tissue.

This clonotype showed up many times. The antigen it binds to is not known. Within one base of it there is no much larger clone, and no base qualities were kept. The sequence was collected from a woman in her sixties or seventies with non-small cell lung cancer. Sequenced material: distant non-tumor lung tissue.

CDR3 loop: CASKFGLAGDSEQFF. The DNA is as follows: TGCGCCAGCAAGTTTGGACTAGCGGGAGATAGCGAGCAGTTCTTC. The rearrangement combines TRBV5-1 with TRBJ2-1, and 13 bases in between align with TRBD2. Sequences SGHRS (CDR1) and YFSETQ (CDR2) are obtained from the germline V gene. Relative to germline, V is missing 6 bases and J is missing 10 bases, with 10 bases of the junction outside any gene match. Counted from cysteine to phenylalanine, this CDR3 has 15 amino acids. Only the CDR3 DNA stays, 45 bases, in frame from base 1.